The TCR beta chain described here comes from a study of CD8+ T cells in alopecia areata. Study findings and constraints: Uncertainty remains about how baseline CD8+ expansion links to response, with one nonresponder. Relative to normal scalp, lesional scalp, especially alopecia totalis/universalis, showed higher clonality. It was observed that many expanded lesional clones persisted in scalp and blood during tofacitinib. Scalp clonality, together with expanded CD8+ clones among the top 100, fell significantly with tofacitinib.

Treatment of the sample: oral pan-JAK inhibitor, 5-10 mg twice daily. TCR sequencing used cDNA made by reverse transcription of extracted RNA. Repertoires were generated with immunoSEQ multiplex PCR, while TCRdb's copy carries only in-frame clones and drops some. The sample has about 160,000 clones, 55% to 75% seen once; the top ten hold approximately 0.9%. To note about this clone: What it recognizes is unknown.

V was clipped by 5 bases and J by 7 bases, with 11 bases between them. The CDR3 length is 12 residues. Germline CDR1 is MNHEY and CDR2 is SMNVEV (reference sequence). This TCR came from a human donor with alopecia areata. The chain employs TRBV27 and TRBJ1-2; the D is unclear. Sequenced material: CD4+ T cells sorted from blood, taken at week 4, from a patient treated with tofacitinib. Here the CDR3 reads CASSPGLGGYTF. DNA for the CDR3: TGTGCCAGCAGTCCCGGCCTTGGTGGCTACACCTTC.